The next 24 T cell receptor beta chains were all read from a single sample in a study of cytomegalovirus exposure and HLA in healthy donors. The PCR was carried out with 60 Vbeta primers and 13 Jbeta primers. Clones were read by immunoSEQ multiplex PCR, and TCRdb kept only the in-frame ones, dropping some. The data show around 180,000 clones, over 70% seen once. Sequenced input: PBMCs. All receptors derive from a woman between 50 and 59 years old in good health and CMV-seronegative.

This clone is a singleton in its sample. This chain connects TRBV7-9 to TRBJ1-4; 7 positions agree with TRBD1. The germline V gene has CDR1 SEHNR and CDR2 FQNEAQ (reference sequence). V was pared by 6 bases and J by 4 bases, with 5 bases of the junction left unmatched. The CDR3 is made up of 14 amino acids. This CDR3 reads CASSSDRDNEKLFF. Written as DNA, the CDR3 is TGTGCCAGCAGTTCTGACAGGGATAATGAAAAACTGTTTTTT.

The rearrangement links TRBV4-1 to TRBJ1-1; 7 bases match TRBD1. The germline CDR1 and CDR2 sequences are MGHRA and YSYEKL. The CDR3 totals 14 residues. Germline trimming cut 0 bases from V and 8 bases from J; bases unmatched to any gene: 6. DNA for the CDR3: TGCGCCAGCAGCCAAGAGGTCAGGGGGACCGAAGCTTTCTTT. Protein: CASSQEVRGTEAFF.

The chain has TRBV28 and TRBJ2-1, with 13 bases identical to TRBD2. With 6 bases clipped from V and 0 bases from J, the junction kept 14 bases outside the gene matches. The CDR3 runs 20 residues. The germline CDR1 and CDR2 sequences are MDHEN and SYDVKM. Here the CDR3 reads CASRIRTSGSLPSSYNEQFF. The CDR3, as DNA: TGTGCCAGCAGAATCCGGACTAGCGGGAGCCTCCCTAGCTCCTACAATGAGCAGTTCTTC. The entire variable domain, with the rest obtained from reference TRBV28 and TRBJ2-1, is as follows: DVKVTQSSRYLVKRTGEKVFLECVQDMDHENMFWYRQDPGLGLRLIYFSYDVKMKEKGDIPEGYSVSREKKERFSLILESASTNQTSMYLCASRIRTSGSLPSSYNEQFFGPGTRLTVL.

The chain combines TRBV7-6 with TRBJ2-2, with D maybe TRBD2 (5 bases). The length of the CDR3 is 19 residues. The germline gives CDR1 SGHVS, CDR2 FNYEAQ. Deletions cut 4 bases from V and 6 bases from J, with 27 bases between. CDR3 coding DNA: TGTGCCAGCAGCTGGGCAAGTAGGGAGCGGATACTATTCGCCGGGGAGCTGTTTTTT. Translation gives CASSWASRERILFAGELFF.

The rearrangement links TRBV5-1 to TRBJ1-1; 8 nucleotides align to TRBD1. The CDR3 runs 14 residues. In germline, CDR1 is SGHRS, CDR2 YFSETQ. The ends lost 4 bases at V and 4 bases at J; junction bases unmatched: 6. CDR3: CASSPDRATTEAFF. The CDR3 region has the DNA TGCGCCAGCAGCCCGGACAGGGCAACCACTGAAGCTTTCTTT.

The V call is TRBV19, the J call TRBJ2-1; 8 bases line up with TRBD2. The V gene's germline CDR1 is LNHDA and CDR2 SQIVND (reference sequence). The CDR3 runs 15 residues. Trimming cost V 3 bases and J 7 bases; bases outside gene matches: 8. CDR3: CASSMASGSKNEQFF. As DNA, the CDR3 is TGTGCCAGTAGTATGGCGAGCGGGAGTAAAAATGAGCAGTTCTTC.

This clone is a singleton in its sample. This sequence joins TRBV6-6 and TRBJ1-5, with D possibly TRBD1 on 5 matching bases. V was pared by 10 bases and J by 2 bases, with 12 bases between. The CDR3 runs 13 residues. Germline V CDR1 and CDR2: MNHNY, SVGAGI (reference sequence). The CDR3 region has the DNA TGTGCCACCCAAAGGGGTGGCAATCAGCCCCAGCATTTT. This sequence encodes CATQRGGNQPQHF.

In its sample, this clone was seen once. This chain links TRBV19 with TRBJ1-2; D not resolved. Germline V lookup: CDR1 LNHDA, CDR2 SQIVND (reference sequence). The V and J ends lost 3 bases and 4 bases respectively, with 9 bases between them. The CDR3 has 13 residues. This CDR3 reads CASSISTTYGYTF. Written as DNA, the CDR3 is TGTGCCAGTAGTATCTCTACCACCTATGGCTACACCTTC. The whole variable domain, remainder taken from reference TRBV19 and TRBJ1-2, is DGGITQSPKYLFRKEGQNVTLSCEQNLNHDAMYWYRQDPGQGLRLIYYSQIVNDFQKGDIAEGYSVSREKKESFPLTVTSAQKNPTAFYLCASSISTTYGYTFGSGTRLTVV.

Concerning this clone: Other DNA sequences in this specimen translate into the identical CDR3. The CDR3 coding sequence is TGTGCCAGCAGTTATCGGGGGGGCTATGGCTACACCTTC. Protein: CASSYRGGYGYTF. The rearrangement uses TRBV6-5 and TRBJ1-2; tentatively, D is TRBD1 (5 bases). Germline CDR1 and CDR2: MNHEY and SVGAGI. V lost 3 bases and J 4 bases, leaving 9 bases between the germline ends. This CDR3 region has 13 residues.

The chain employs TRBV2 and TRBJ2-7; the match to TRBD2 covers 7 bases. Germline trimming cut 3 bases from V and 4 bases from J; bases unmatched to any gene: 6. Germline V CDR1 and CDR2: SNHLY, FYNNEI. The CDR3 is 14 amino acids. CDR3 sequence: CASSDGEGTYEQYF. DNA for the CDR3: TGTGCCAGCAGTGACGGGGAGGGGACGTACGAGCAGTACTTC. Together with reference TRBV2 and TRBJ2-7, the CDR3 gives the full variable domain: EPEVTQTPSHQVTQMGQEVILRCVPISNHLYFYWYRQILGQKVEFLVSFYNNEISEKSEIFDDQFSVERPDGSNFTLKIRSTKLEDSAMYFCASSDGEGTYEQYFGPGTRLTVT.

This clone occurred a few times. The chain carries TRBV7-9 and TRBJ2-3; TRBD2 matches 7 bases. The CDR3 sequence is 14 residues long. The germline V gene has CDR1 SEHNR and CDR2 FQNEAQ (reference sequence). V lost 5 bases, J lost 2 bases, and 4 bases stayed unmatched. In nucleotides, the CDR3 is TGTGCCAGCAGCCTAAGCGGGAACACAGATACGCAGTATTTT. Translated, it gives CASSLSGNTDTQYF.

This clone appeared a single time. This chain uses TRBV6-5 with TRBJ2-5; tentatively, D is TRBD1 (6 bases). Between the trimmed V and J ends, which lost 0 bases and 5 bases, there was a span of 10 bases. The CDR3 contains 14 residues. Germline V gene sequence: CDR1 MNHEY, CDR2 SVGAGI. As DNA, the CDR3 is TGTGCCAGCAGTTACTCGATTAGGGGGGAGACCCAGTACTTC. Translated: CASSYSIRGETQYF.

This rearrangement joins TRBV9 to TRBJ2-1; D unclear. The ends were cut back, 3 bases at V and 8 bases at J, with 12 bases in the middle. The CDR3 extends over 13 amino acids. The germline V gene encodes CDR1 SGDLS and CDR2 YYNGEE. The CDR3 nucleotides are TGTGCCAGCAGCGACTATTTGACCCATGAGCAGTTCTTC. This codes for CASSDYLTHEQFF.

This chain connects TRBV25-1 to TRBJ1-2; 7 bases are shared with TRBD1. Germline CDR1 is MGHDK and CDR2 is SYGVNS. V was clipped by 5 bases and J by 6 bases; unmatched bases: 3. There are 12 residues in the CDR3. The CDR3 spells CASSRQGNGYTF. The CDR3 region has the DNA TGTGCCAGCAGTAGACAGGGAAATGGCTACACCTTC.

CDR3 in amino acids: CASSFEFGGAGNEQFF. For the CDR3, the DNA is TGTGCCAGCAGTTTCGAATTCGGGGGGGCTGGGAATGAGCAGTTCTTC. The V call is TRBV6-6, the J call TRBJ2-1, with 8 bases aligning to TRBD2. V lost 4 bases to trimming and J lost 7 bases; unmatched junction nucleotides: 12. CDR1 and CDR2 from the germline V gene are MNHNY and SVGAGI (reference sequence). The CDR3 runs to 16 residues.

The chain recombines TRBV7-9 with TRBJ1-1; the D is unclear. The germline CDR1 and CDR2 sequences are SEHNR and FQNEAQ (reference sequence). V lost 6 bases to trimming and J lost 2 bases, with 13 bases between them. This CDR3 has 14 residues. CDR3 DNA: TGTGCCAGCAGTCCCGGTACAGTAAACACTGAAGCTTTCTTT. Protein sequence: CASSPGTVNTEAFF.

CDR3 bases: TGCGCCAGCAGCCAAGAGGGTAGCGGGAGAGCAGCAGATACGCAGTATTTT. Translated, it gives CASSQEGSGRAADTQYF. The chain is built from TRBV4-1 and TRBJ2-3; TRBD2 agrees at 9 bases. From germline, CDR1 is MGHRA and CDR2 YSYEKL. This CDR3 region has 17 residues. Unmatched junction bases numbered 8, after V lost 0 bases and J lost 4 bases.

The chain links TRBV25-1 to TRBJ2-7; D is unresolved. The length of the CDR3 is 11 residues. The germline CDR1 and CDR2 sequences are MGHDK and SYGVNS. Trimming shortened V by 10 bases and J by 3 bases, and 10 bases separated the two germline ends. The CDR3 reads CATQIFYEQYF. CDR3 nucleotides: TGTGCCACTCAGATTTTCTACGAGCAGTACTTC.

In regard to this clone: This CDR3 is also generated by other DNA sequences in the sample. This chain connects TRBV30 to TRBJ2-5; D uncertain. The V end was cut by 0 bases, the J end by 4 bases, with 3 bases between. The CDR3 is 11 residues long. CDR1 and CDR2 from the germline V gene are GTSNPN and SVGIG (reference sequence). CDR3 amino acids: CAWSVLETQYF. The CDR3 nucleotides are TGTGCCTGGAGTGTCTTAGAGACCCAGTACTTC.

The chain uses TRBV6-5 and TRBJ1-1; D might be TRBD1 (6 bases). Trimming shortened V by 5 bases and J by 3 bases, and 10 bases separated the two germline ends. Germline loops: CDR1 MNHEY, CDR2 SVGAGI. The CDR3 length is 13 residues. CDR3 sequence reads: CASSRWTDTEAFF. CDR3 bases: TGTGCCAGCAGTCGGTGGACAGACACTGAAGCTTTCTTT.

This chain joins TRBV11-1 and TRBJ2-7, with a tentative D call TRBD2 (6 bases). The CDR3 is made up of 13 amino acids. Germline assignment: CDR1 SGHAT and CDR2 FQDESV (reference sequence). The V end lost 6 bases, the J end lost 3 bases, and 12 bases lay between the germline ends. CDR3 sequence reads: CASRRTEGYEQYF. As DNA, the CDR3 is TGTGCCAGCAGGAGGACGGAGGGCTACGAGCAGTACTTC.

This clone was detected only a few times. The chain is built from TRBV25-1 and TRBJ2-7; 8 positions agree with TRBD1. V lost 8 bases, J lost 6 bases, and 12 bases stayed unmatched. CDR3 size: 14 residues. CDR1 and CDR2 (germline): MGHDK, SYGVNS. The CDR3 nucleotides read TGTGCCAGCGCTACACCCGGACAGGGTGGCGAGCAGTACTTC. Its protein is CASATPGQGGEQYF.

In this sample, this clone turned up a few times. V and J are TRBV28 and TRBJ1-1; D unclear. Germline CDR1 is MDHEN and CDR2 is SYDVKM. Deletions cut 6 bases from V and 0 bases from J, with 11 bases between. The CDR3 is 14 amino acids. For the CDR3, the DNA is TGTGCCAGCAGGTATAATGCAGTGAACACTGAAGCTTTCTTT. It specifies CASRYNAVNTEAFF.

The chain is built from TRBV6-5 and TRBJ2-1; D ambiguous. The CDR3 covers 15 residues. With 0 bases removed from V and 0 bases from J, the gap between germline ends came to 6 bases. Germline assignment: CDR1 MNHEY and CDR2 SVGAGI. In DNA form, the CDR3 reads TGTGCCAGCAGTTACTCGGCAGTCTCCTACAATGAGCAGTTCTTC. It translates to CASSYSAVSYNEQFF.